This TCR beta chain was found in a study of response to subunit inactivated influenza vaccine. Study results and limitations: Only a handful of new T cells, the authors suggested, are recruited with each seasonal influenza vaccination.

On this clonotype: Its specificity is unknown.

Trimming pared 5 bases from V and 10 bases from J, leaving 7 bases between. This CDR3 has 10 residues. Germline assignment: CDR1 SEHNR and CDR2 FQNEAQ (reference sequence). TCRdb re-analysed the RT-PCR reads in MiXCR, keeping a single row per CDR3 protein. The profile shows fewer than 750,000 distinct CDR3 sequences, roughly 15% of them singletons. This clonotype was sampled from a man aged 50-59 years who received an inactivated influenza vaccine. This chain uses TRBV7-9 with TRBJ2-3; D uncertain. Here the sequenced sample was PBMCs from blood, taken 12 days after vaccination. The DNA of the CDR3 is TGTGCCAGCAGCAGTGGTGCGCAGTATTTT. Translating it yields CASSSGAQYF.